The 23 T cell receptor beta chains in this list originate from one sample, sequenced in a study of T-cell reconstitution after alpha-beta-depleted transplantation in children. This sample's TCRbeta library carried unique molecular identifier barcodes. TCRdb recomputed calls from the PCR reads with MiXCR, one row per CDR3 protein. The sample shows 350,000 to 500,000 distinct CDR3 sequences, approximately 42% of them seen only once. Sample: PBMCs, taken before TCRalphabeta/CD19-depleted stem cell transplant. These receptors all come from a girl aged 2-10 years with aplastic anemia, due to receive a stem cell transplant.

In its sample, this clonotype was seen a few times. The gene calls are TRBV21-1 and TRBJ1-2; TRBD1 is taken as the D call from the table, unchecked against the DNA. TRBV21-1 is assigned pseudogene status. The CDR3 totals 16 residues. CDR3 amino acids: CASSEEPGRKLYGYTF. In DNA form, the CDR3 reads TGTGCCAGCAGCGAAGAACCGGGACGGAAGCTCTATGGCTACACCTTC.

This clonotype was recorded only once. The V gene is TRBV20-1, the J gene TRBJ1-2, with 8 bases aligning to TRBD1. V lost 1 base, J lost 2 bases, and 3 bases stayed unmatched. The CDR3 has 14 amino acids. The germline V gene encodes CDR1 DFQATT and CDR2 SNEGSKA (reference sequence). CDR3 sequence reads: CSARGAGGNYGYTF. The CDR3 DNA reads TGCAGTGCTAGAGGGGCAGGGGGCAACTATGGCTACACCTTC.

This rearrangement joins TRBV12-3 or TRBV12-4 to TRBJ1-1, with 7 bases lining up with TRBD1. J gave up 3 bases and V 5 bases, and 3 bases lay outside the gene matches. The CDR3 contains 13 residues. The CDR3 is CASSTDRDTEAFF. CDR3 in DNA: TGTGCCAGCAGTACCGACAGGGACACTGAAGCTTTCTTT.

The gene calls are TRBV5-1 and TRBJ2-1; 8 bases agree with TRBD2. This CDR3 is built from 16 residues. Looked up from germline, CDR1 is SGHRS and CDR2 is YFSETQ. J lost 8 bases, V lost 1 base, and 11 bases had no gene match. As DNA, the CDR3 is TGCGCCAGCAGCTTGTCGGGGGCGGGGGGATTCGATGAGCAGTTCTTC. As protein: CASSLSGAGGFDEQFF.

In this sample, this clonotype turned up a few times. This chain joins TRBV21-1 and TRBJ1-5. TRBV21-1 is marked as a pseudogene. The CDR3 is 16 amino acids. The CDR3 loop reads CASSKVDGPGNQPQHF. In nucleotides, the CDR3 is TGTGCCAGCAGCAAAGTAGACGGGCCCGGCAATCAGCCCCAGCATTTT.

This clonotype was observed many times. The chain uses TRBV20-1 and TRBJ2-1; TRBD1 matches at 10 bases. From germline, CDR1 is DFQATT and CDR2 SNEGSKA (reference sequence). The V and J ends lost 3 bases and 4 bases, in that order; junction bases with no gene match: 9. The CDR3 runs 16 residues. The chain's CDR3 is CSARPPGTGVYNEQFF. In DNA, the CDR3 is TGCAGTGCTAGGCCCCCCGGGACAGGGGTTTACAATGAGCAGTTCTTC.

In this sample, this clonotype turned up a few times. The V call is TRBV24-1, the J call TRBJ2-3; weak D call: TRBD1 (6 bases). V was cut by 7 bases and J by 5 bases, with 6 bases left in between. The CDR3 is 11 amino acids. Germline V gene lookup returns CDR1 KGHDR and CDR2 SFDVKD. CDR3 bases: TGTGCCACCAGCAGGGGAGATACGCAGTATTTT. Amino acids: CATSRGDTQYF.

The CDR3 reads CASAYRGSSYNEQFF. For the CDR3, the DNA is TGTGCCAGCGCATATCGGGGGAGCTCCTACAATGAGCAGTTCTTC. The chain combines TRBV28 with TRBJ2-1, with a weak D call TRBD2 (6 bases). The CDR3 covers 15 residues. CDR1 and CDR2 from the germline V gene are MDHEN and SYDVKM. V dropped 8 bases and J dropped 0 bases, with 14 bases sitting between them.

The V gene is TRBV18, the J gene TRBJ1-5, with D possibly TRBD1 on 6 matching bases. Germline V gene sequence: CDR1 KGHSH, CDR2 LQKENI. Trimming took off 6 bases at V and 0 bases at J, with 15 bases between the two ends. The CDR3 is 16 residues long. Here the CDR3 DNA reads TGTGCCAGCTCTCAGGGGTCAGGGACTAGCAATCAGCCCCAGCATTTT. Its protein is CASSQGSGTSNQPQHF. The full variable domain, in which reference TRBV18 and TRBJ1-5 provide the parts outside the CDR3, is NAGVMQNPRHLVRRRGQEARLRCSPMKGHSHVYWYRQLPEEGLKFMVYLQKENIIDESGMPKERFSAEFPKEGPSILRIQQVVRGDSAAYFCASSQGSGTSNQPQHFGDGTRLSIL.

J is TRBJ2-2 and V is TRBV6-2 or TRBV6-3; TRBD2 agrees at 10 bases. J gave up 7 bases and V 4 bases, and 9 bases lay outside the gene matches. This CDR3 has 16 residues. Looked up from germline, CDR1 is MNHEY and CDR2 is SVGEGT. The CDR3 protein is CASSFASSGRIGELFF. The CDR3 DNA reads TGTGCCAGCAGTTTCGCCTCTAGCGGGAGAATCGGGGAGCTGTTTTTT.

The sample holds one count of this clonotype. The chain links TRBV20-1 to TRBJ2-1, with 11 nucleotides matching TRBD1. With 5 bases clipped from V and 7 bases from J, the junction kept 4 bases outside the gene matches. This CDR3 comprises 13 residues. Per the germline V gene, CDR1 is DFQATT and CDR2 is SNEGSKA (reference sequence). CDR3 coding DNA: TGCAGTGCTGGACAGGGGGCGAGGAATGAGCAGTTCTTC. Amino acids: CSAGQGARNEQFF.

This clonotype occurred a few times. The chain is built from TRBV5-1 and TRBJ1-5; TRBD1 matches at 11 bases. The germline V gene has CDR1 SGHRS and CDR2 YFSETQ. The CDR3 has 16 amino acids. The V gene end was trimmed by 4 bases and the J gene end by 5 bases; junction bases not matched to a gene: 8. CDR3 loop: CASSGDRGAFYQPQHF. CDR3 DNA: TGCGCCAGCAGCGGGGACAGGGGGGCCTTTTATCAGCCCCAGCATTTT.

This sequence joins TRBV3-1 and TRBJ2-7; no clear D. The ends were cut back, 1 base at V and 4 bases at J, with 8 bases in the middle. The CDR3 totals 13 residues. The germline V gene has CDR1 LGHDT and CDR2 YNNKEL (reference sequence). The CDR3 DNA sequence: TGTGCCAGCAGCCAAGTGTGGAGTTACGAGCAGTACTTC. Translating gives CASSQVWSYEQYF.

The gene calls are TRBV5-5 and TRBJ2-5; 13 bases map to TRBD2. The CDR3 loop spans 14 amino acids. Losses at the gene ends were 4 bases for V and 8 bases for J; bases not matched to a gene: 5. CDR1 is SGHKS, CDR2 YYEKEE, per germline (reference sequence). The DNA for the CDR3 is TGTGCCAGCAGCCGACTAGCGGGGGGAAGCACCCAGTACTTC. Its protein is CASSRLAGGSTQYF. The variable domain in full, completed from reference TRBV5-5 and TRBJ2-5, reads DAGVTQSPTHLIKTRGQQVTLRCSPISGHKSVSWYQQVLGQGPQFIFQYYEKEERGRGNFPDRFSARQFPNYSSELNVNALLLGDSALYLCASSRLAGGSTQYFGPGTRLLVL.

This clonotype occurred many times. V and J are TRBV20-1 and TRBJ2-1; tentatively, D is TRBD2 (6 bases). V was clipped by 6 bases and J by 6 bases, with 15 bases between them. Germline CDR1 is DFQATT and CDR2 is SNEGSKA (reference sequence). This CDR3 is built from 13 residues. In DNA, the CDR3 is TGCAGTGCCCCTTCGGACGGGGGCAATGAGCAGTTCTTC. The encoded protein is CSAPSDGGNEQFF.

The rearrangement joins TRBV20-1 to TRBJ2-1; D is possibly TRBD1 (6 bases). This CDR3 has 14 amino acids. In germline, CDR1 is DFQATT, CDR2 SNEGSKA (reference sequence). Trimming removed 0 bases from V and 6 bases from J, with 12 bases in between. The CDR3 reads CSARDWDTINEQFF. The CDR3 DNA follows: TGCAGTGCTAGAGATTGGGACACCATCAATGAGCAGTTCTTC.

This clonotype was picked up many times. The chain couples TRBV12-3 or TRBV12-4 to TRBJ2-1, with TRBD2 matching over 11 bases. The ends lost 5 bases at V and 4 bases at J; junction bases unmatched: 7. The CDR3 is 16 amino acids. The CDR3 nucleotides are TGTGCCAGCAGTGAGGGACTAGCGGATTATTACAATGAGCAGTTCTTC. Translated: CASSEGLADYYNEQFF.

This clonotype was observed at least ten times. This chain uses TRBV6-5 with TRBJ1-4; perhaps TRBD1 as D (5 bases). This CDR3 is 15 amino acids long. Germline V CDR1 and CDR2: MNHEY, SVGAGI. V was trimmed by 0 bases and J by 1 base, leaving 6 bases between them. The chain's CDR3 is CASSYSGGTNEKLFF. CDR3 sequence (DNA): TGTGCCAGCAGTTACTCGGGGGGAACTAATGAAAAACTGTTTTTT.

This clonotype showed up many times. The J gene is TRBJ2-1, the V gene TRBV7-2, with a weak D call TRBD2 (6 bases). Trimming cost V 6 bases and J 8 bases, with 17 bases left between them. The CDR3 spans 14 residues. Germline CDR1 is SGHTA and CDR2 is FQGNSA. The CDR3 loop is CASRRTGGNHEQFF. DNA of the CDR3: TGTGCCAGCAGAAGGACTGGGGGGAACCATGAGCAGTTCTTC.

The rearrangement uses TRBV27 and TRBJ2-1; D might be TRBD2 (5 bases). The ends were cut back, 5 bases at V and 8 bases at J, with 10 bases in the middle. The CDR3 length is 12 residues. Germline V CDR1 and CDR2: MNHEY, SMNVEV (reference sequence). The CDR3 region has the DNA TGTGCCAGCAGTGCACTAGACCATGAGCAGTTCTTC. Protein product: CASSALDHEQFF.

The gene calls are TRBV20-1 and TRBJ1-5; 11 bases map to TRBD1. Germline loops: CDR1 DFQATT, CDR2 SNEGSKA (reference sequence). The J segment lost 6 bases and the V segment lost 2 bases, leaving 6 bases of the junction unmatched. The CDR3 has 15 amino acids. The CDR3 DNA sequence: TGCAGTGCTAGATCGGGACAGGGGGACAGTCAGCCCCAGCATTTT. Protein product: CSARSGQGDSQPQHF.

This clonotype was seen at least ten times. CDR3 sequence (DNA): TGTGCCAGCAGCTTGGGAGGAGGGGACACAGATACGCAGTATTTT. Its protein is CASSLGGGDTDTQYF. This rearrangement joins TRBV5-6 to TRBJ2-3; maybe TRBD2 (6 bases). The CDR3 has 15 residues. Trimming shortened V by 0 bases and J by 2 bases, and 10 bases separated the two germline ends. The germline V gene has CDR1 SGHDT and CDR2 YYEEEE. Full variable domain (outside the CDR3, taken from reference TRBV5-6 and TRBJ2-3): DAGVTQSPTHLIKTRGQQVTLRCSPKSGHDTVSWYQQALGQGPQFIFQYYEEEERQRGNFPDRFSGHQFPNYSSELNVNALLLGDSALYLCASSLGGGDTDTQYFGPGTRLTVL.

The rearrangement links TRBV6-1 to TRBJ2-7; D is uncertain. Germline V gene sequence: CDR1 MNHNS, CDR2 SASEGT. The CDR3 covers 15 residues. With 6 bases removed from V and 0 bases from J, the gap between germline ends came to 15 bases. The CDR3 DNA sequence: TGTGCCAGCAGCCGAGACACCGCGAGCTCCTACGAGCAGTACTTC. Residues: CASSRDTASSYEQYF.